The subject of this entry is one T cell receptor beta chain. This record comes from a study of cytomegalovirus exposure and HLA in healthy donors. Per the germline V gene, CDR1 is SSHAT and CDR2 is FNYEAQ (reference sequence). The CDR3 has 16 amino acids. Trimming removed 0 bases from V and 5 bases from J; junction bases left unmatched: 4. PCR amplification relied on 60 Vbeta primers (plus 13 Jbeta primers). The method was immunoSEQ multiplex PCR; TCRdb's version includes in-frame clones alone and lacks a portion of them. The sample carries roughly 120,000 clones, roughly 80% recorded once. The receptor comes from a man aged 30 to 39 in good health and CMV-seronegative. Sequenced input: PBMCs. J is TRBJ2-5 and V is TRBV7-7; TRBD1 matches at 12 bases. This chain's CDR3 is CASSLAHGTGGETQYF. For the CDR3, the DNA is TGTGCCAGCAGCTTAGCTCATGGGACAGGGGGCGAGACCCAGTACTTC.